This entry concerns a single T cell receptor (beta chain). Its antigen remains unknown. The protocol was immunoSEQ multiplex PCR, while the TCRdb copy is restricted to in-frame clones and leaves out a portion. The sample consists of roughly 250,000 clones, 84% of them appearing once. Per germline, CDR1 SGHRS and CDR2 YFSETQ. The V segment lost 4 bases and the J segment 3 bases; nucleotides outside the gene matches: 8. This CDR3 contains 16 residues. The data belong to a study of Tregs in tolerant kidney transplant recipients. Findings and limits, study-wide: Few patients were studied, so findings need validation in larger groups.

The receptor was isolated from a human donor in good health. Sequencing was carried out using CD4+ T cells from blood. The gene calls are TRBV5-1 and TRBJ2-7; 12 bases line up with TRBD2. CDR3 DNA: TGCGCCAGCAGCCCGGGAACTAGCGGGAGGTTCTACGAGCAGTACTTC. It translates to CASSPGTSGRFYEQYF.